The T cell receptor beta chain described here comes from a study of T-cell memory formation after mild COVID-19. Study conclusions and caveats: Whether second-wave clones peaking at day 37 were SARS-CoV-2 specific went unconfirmed. Day 15 to 85 contracting clones showed balanced CD4/CD8; later expanders leaned CD4+.

From germline, CDR1 is SGDLS and CDR2 YYNGEE. Trimming cost V 4 bases and J 1 base, with 11 bases left between them. The CDR3 has 15 residues. This clonotype has just a few counts. Its antigen is as yet unknown. Constant-segment primers served in 5'RACE that generated TCR alpha and TCR beta cDNA libraries bearing sample barcodes and UMIs. TCRdb processed the 5' RACE reads anew with MiXCR; each CDR3 protein has one entry. The table has roughly 350,000 distinct CDR3 sequences, roughly 21% seen once. The source material was PBMCs or a T cell subset sorted from them (not recorded which). The chain combines TRBV9 with TRBJ2-2; D not certain. The sequence came from an adult woman who had mild COVID-19 (a few samples of this study predate the infection). Cell type and time point are not known. This CDR3 reads CASSRSGQNTGELFF. CDR3 coding DNA: TGTGCCAGCAGCCGTAGTGGTCAGAACACCGGGGAGCTGTTTTTT.